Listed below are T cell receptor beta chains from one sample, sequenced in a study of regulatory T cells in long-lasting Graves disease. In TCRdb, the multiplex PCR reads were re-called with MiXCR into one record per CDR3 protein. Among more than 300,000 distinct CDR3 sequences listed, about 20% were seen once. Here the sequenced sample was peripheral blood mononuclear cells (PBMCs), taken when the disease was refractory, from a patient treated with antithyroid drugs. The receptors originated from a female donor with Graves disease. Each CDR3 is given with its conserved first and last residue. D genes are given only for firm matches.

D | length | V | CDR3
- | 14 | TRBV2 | CASSEAPAVYEQFF
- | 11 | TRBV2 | CASTFGSEQYF
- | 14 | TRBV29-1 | CSGNPGPPGYEQYF
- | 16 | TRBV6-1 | CASSRAGHSYNSPLHF
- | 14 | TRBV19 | CASREGGKVKPQHF
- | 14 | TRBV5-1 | CASSFRWRIDEQYF
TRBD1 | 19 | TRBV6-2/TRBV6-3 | CASSSPDRGRIVLFYEQYF
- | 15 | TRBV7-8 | CASSPVGWADNEQFF
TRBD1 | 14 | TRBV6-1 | CAGSLQGANTEAFF
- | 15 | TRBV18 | CASSPSWTVQETQYF
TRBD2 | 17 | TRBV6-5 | CASSYSSTRTSAYEQYF
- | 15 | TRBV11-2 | CASSLNTAGNYGYTF
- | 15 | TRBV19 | CASTLLGRGTGELFF